The sequence of this T cell receptor (beta chain) was determined in a study of blood T cell repertoires in COVID-19. Background on the study: COVID-19 samples collected from the United States, Italy and Spain covered acute and convalescent phases.

Adults between roughly 18 and 90 years of age took part from under 25 US areas. Up to 2 weeks before entering the study, exposed participants had met a COVID-19 case. Assay: immunoSEQ multiplex PCR; the TCRdb copy retains only in-frame clones and omits some. The table includes about 310,000 clones, about 85% detected once. This clone was detected only once. Sequenced material: PBMCs or T cells enriched from blood (not recorded which). This TCR was sampled from a woman aged 25-40 years who had been exposed to COVID-19.

DNA of the CDR3: TGTGCCTGGAGCGCCGGGACTAGCGGCACAGATACGCAGTATTTT. It yields the protein CAWSAGTSGTDTQYF. The genes are TRBV30 and TRBJ2-3, with TRBD2 matching over 10 bases. Germline V CDR1 and CDR2: GTSNPN, SVGIG (reference sequence). V was clipped by 3 bases and J by 1 base; unmatched bases: 4. The CDR3 consists of 15 residues.